This T cell receptor (beta chain) was sequenced for a study of blood T cell repertoires in COVID-19. For the study at large: In each case, the material was cDNA or gDNA derived from T cells, B-cell-depleted T cells, or PBMCs.

In the source study's methods: By means of reference gene primer amplification, nucleated cell counts were estimated. TCRdb's table, derived via immunoSEQ multiplex PCR, lists solely in-frame clones and lacks some. The D gene and trimming were derived from the DNA, and the V and J assignments and clone size from that table. The sample records 100,000 to 150,000 clones, around 86% being singletons. V was pared by 4 bases and J by 0 bases, with 16 bases between. The CDR3 is 17 residues long. CDR1 and CDR2 from the germline V gene are SEHNR and FQNEAQ (reference sequence). The J gene is TRBJ2-1, the V gene TRBV7-9; maybe TRBD2 (7 bases). The sample consisted of peripheral blood. The source of this sequence is a woman aged 65 to 85 with COVID-19, enrolled during active disease. CDR3 loop: CASSSMGGGPSYNEQFF. The DNA of the CDR3 is TGTGCCAGCAGCTCCATGGGCGGGGGCCCCTCCTACAATGAGCAGTTCTTC.